This TCR beta chain was profiled in a study of T cells in Graves' hyperthyroidism and ophthalmopathy. Regions amplified from RNA transcripts were the TCR beta CDR3 regions. The TCR CDR3 first-round RT-PCR relied on the HTBI primer set. TCRdb passed the multiplex PCR reads through MiXCR, listing each CDR3 protein once. The table includes a few hundred thousand distinct CDR3 sequences, 15% to 19% detected once. Trimming shortened V by 0 bases and J by 5 bases, and 11 bases separated the two germline ends. Germline V CDR1 and CDR2: LGHNA, YSLEER. This CDR3 has 15 residues. Blood was sampled at initial diagnosis of hyperthyroidism, prior to onset of any ophthalmopathy symptoms. From more than 9 ml of fresh peripheral blood, PBMCs were isolated.

The chain has TRBV4-3 and TRBJ2-1; D tentatively reads TRBD1 or TRBD2 (5 bases each). The receptor was derived from a woman aged 18-30 years with Graves' hyperthyroidism that later progressed to Graves' ophthalmopathy. Sequenced material: blood. The CDR3 loop is CASSQEPGRNNEQFF. The CDR3 bases are TGCGCCAGCAGCCAAGAACCGGGACGAAACAATGAGCAGTTCTTC.